Each of the 11 T cell receptor beta chains below was sequenced from the same sample in a study of beta chain features in type 1 diabetes. General study points: For Type 1 diabetes patients, all four CD4+ subsets carried TCRB CDR3s that were moderately but significantly shorter.

For these receptors, no antigen is known. The study reverse transcribed the entire isolated RNA, so it sequenced expressed TCRB transcripts. Profiling relied on immunoSEQ multiplex PCR, and the TCRdb table lists in-frame clones only, not all of them. The sample consists of more than 300,000 clones, roughly 9.8% of them appearing once. Specimen: central memory CD4+ T cells from blood. These receptor sequences come from a man younger than 45 with type 1 diabetes.

The CDR3 sequence is CASSIFSGASTDTQYF. The CDR3 bases are TGTGCCAGTAGTATCTTTAGCGGGGCTAGCACAGATACGCAGTATTTT. The V gene is TRBV19, the J gene TRBJ2-3, with 8 bases matching TRBD2. Germline loops: CDR1 LNHDA, CDR2 SQIVND (reference sequence). The CDR3 contains 16 residues. V shed 3 bases and J 0 bases; nucleotides not matched to a gene: 5.

This clone has more than one count but fewer than ten. This chain uses TRBV11-2 with TRBJ2-3, with D tentatively TRBD1 or TRBD2 (5 bases each). The CDR3 loop spans 16 amino acids. CDR1 is SGHAT and CDR2 is FQNNGV in the germline V gene. The V and J ends lost 4 bases and 2 bases respectively, with 16 bases between them. The DNA for the CDR3 is TGTGCCAGCAGCTCTTACGGGACCCCTACCACAGATACGCAGTATTTT. It is translated as CASSSYGTPTTDTQYF.

This clone has just a few counts. V is TRBV27 and J is TRBJ2-5; D uncertain. The assigned J gene may be wrong: the sequence end matches TRBJ2-7 better. Germline CDR1 MNHEY, CDR2 SMNVEV (reference sequence). The CDR3 sequence is 13 residues long. The CDR3 reads CASSLAETYEQYF. The CDR3 DNA sequence: TGTGCCAGCAGTTTGGCAGAAACCTACGAGCAGTACTTC.

This chain joins TRBV19 and TRBJ1-1; tentatively, D is TRBD1 (5 bases). The CDR3 is 13 residues long. V lost 8 bases and J 1 base, leaving 11 bases between the germline ends. Germline V gene data show CDR1 as LNHDA and CDR2 as SQIVND (reference sequence). CDR3 sequence reads: CASLYQGNTEAFF. CDR3 DNA: TGTGCCAGTCTTTACCAGGGGAACACTGAAGCTTTCTTT. Looking up the rest from reference TRBV19 and TRBJ1-1 gives the full variable domain: DGGITQSPKYLFRKEGQNVTLSCEQNLNHDAMYWYRQDPGQGLRLIYYSQIVNDFQKGDIAEGYSVSREKKESFPLTVTSAQKNPTAFYLCASLYQGNTEAFFGQGTRLTVV.

This clone was seen more than once but under ten times. The V and J genes are TRBV7-8 and TRBJ1-1; perhaps TRBD1 as D (6 bases). CDR3 size: 14 residues. The ends were cut back, 3 bases at V and 6 bases at J, with 14 bases in the middle. Germline V gives CDR1 SGHVS, CDR2 FQNEAQ. The CDR3 DNA follows: TGTGCCAGCAGCTTCAACAGGGAATTTTCTGAAGCTTTCTTT. Amino acid sequence: CASSFNREFSEAFF.

This clone was detected ten times or more. The rearrangement links TRBV6-1 to TRBJ2-7, with 7 bases aligning to TRBD1. The CDR3 sequence is 13 residues long. The trim removed 4 bases at V and 3 bases at J, leaving 3 bases unmatched. CDR1 and CDR2 (germline): MNHNS, SASEGT. For the CDR3, the DNA is TGTGCCAGCAGTGGGGACAGATTCTACGAGCAGTACTTC. Residues: CASSGDRFYEQYF.

This clone was detected a few times. The chain employs TRBV4-1 and TRBJ2-7, with D possibly TRBD1 on 6 matching bases. Trimming pared 0 bases from V and 2 bases from J, leaving 14 bases between. The germline CDR1 and CDR2 sequences are MGHRA and YSYEKL. This CDR3 region has 16 residues. CDR3 sequence reads: CASSQDWTAPTYEQYF. The CDR3 bases are TGCGCCAGCAGCCAAGATTGGACAGCTCCAACCTACGAGCAGTACTTC.

Comments on this clone: Other nucleotide sequences in the sample specify the same CDR3. The chain recombines TRBV19 with TRBJ2-7; D is unclear. The CDR3 runs 11 residues. V lost 5 bases and J 2 bases, leaving 4 bases between the germline ends. The germline V gene has CDR1 LNHDA and CDR2 SQIVND (reference sequence). CDR3: CASSSTYEQYF. CDR3 nucleotides: TGTGCCAGTAGTTCGACCTACGAGCAGTACTTC.

The chain links TRBV7-9 to TRBJ1-1, with D uncertain. Per the germline V gene, CDR1 is SEHNR and CDR2 is FQNEAQ (reference sequence). V was trimmed by 1 base and J by 5 bases, leaving 11 bases between them. The CDR3 spans 14 residues. In DNA, the CDR3 is TGTGCCAGCAGCTTAGTGGGCCCCGGTACTGAAGCTTTCTTT. Amino acids: CASSLVGPGTEAFF.

This clone was seen only once. The rearrangement links TRBV28 to TRBJ1-1; TRBD1 aligns across 9 bases. CDR1 is MDHEN and CDR2 is SYDVKM in the germline V gene. V gave up 7 bases and J gave up 4 bases; unmatched junction bases: 10. The CDR3 is made up of 15 amino acids. The CDR3: CASTEAGQGGTEAFF. The CDR3, as DNA: TGTGCCAGCACCGAAGCGGGACAGGGCGGCACTGAAGCTTTCTTT.

Comments on this clone: Its ends do not fully match the called genes, so a read error is possible. The V and J genes are TRBV6-6 and TRBJ2-3; 11 bases map to TRBD2. CDR1 is MNHNY, CDR2 SVGAGI, per germline (reference sequence). The CDR3 runs 15 residues. DNA for the CDR3: TGTGCCATCAGTGGGGGACTAGCGGAAACAGATACGCAGTATTTT. Its translation is CAISGGLAETDTQYF.